This TCR beta chain was recorded in a study of blood T cell repertoires in COVID-19. The germline CDR1 and CDR2 sequences are SGHTA and FQGNSA. V lost 4 bases to trimming and J lost 3 bases; unmatched junction nucleotides: 7. This CDR3 comprises 16 residues. Per the study methods: How many nucleated cells were present was estimated from reference gene primer amplification. The method was immunoSEQ multiplex PCR; TCRdb's version includes in-frame clones alone and lacks a portion of them. Clone size and V and J calls were adopted from that table, with D and trimming inferred from the DNA. Found here are a few hundred thousand clones, more than 70% of them singletons; the top ten hold approximately 2.3%.

The gene calls are TRBV7-2 and TRBJ2-2; 8 bases line up with TRBD2. This receptor was taken from a woman aged 35 to 49 with acute COVID-19. Sequenced: PBMCs or T cells enriched from blood (not recorded which). CDR3 in DNA: TGTGCCAGCAGCTACTTCGGGACTAGAGACACCGGGGAGCTGTTTTTT. Its protein is CASSYFGTRDTGELFF.